One sample yielded the 22 T cell receptor beta chains listed below, sequenced in a study of shared clonotypes between healthy human individuals. Only in-frame clones appear in the TCRdb table, and some are missing; sequencing was by immunoSEQ multiplex PCR. Of about a million clones listed, roughly 80% are singletons. The sample taken for sequencing was memory CD4+ T cells from PBMCs. The sample's subset: CD45RA-negative fraction. Receptors originate from a man between 18 and 35 years old in good health. Some clones in this sample may be carry-over from other donors' samples.

A word on this clone: The likely explanation is a read error, given a far larger clone one base away. Other DNA sequences of this sample code for an identical CDR3. The chain combines TRBV29-1 with TRBJ1-1; D is perhaps TRBD1 (5 bases). Germline assignment: CDR1 SQVTM and CDR2 ANQGSEA. The V end lost 4 bases, the J end lost 5 bases, and 14 bases lay between the germline ends. CDR3 size: 13 residues. The CDR3 region is CSVAQGTNTEAFF. The CDR3, as DNA: TGCAGCGTTGCGCAGGGAACGAATACTGAAGCTTTCTTT.

This chain joins TRBV11-2 and TRBJ1-2; 9 bases fit TRBD1. V was pared by 4 bases and J by 7 bases, with 7 bases of the junction left unmatched. Germline CDR1 SGHAT, CDR2 FQNNGV. The CDR3 length is 14 residues. The CDR3 here is CASSSYRGPGGYTF. CDR3 sequence (DNA): TGTGCCAGCAGCTCGTACAGGGGGCCGGGTGGCTACACCTTC. The complete variable domain, with remaining parts taken from reference TRBV11-2 and TRBJ1-2, reads EAGVAQSPRYKIIEKRQSVAFWCNPISGHATLYWYQQILGQGPKLLIQFQNNGVVDDSQLPKDRFSAERLKGVDSTLKIQPAKLEDSAVYLCASSSYRGPGGYTFGSGTRLTVV.

The J gene is TRBJ2-6, the V gene TRBV7-3; D may match TRBD1 or TRBD2 (5 bases each). Deletions cut 5 bases from V and 2 bases from J, with 16 bases between. There are 17 residues in the CDR3. In germline, CDR1 is SGHTA, CDR2 FQGTGA. This CDR3 is CASSPGIRGAGANVLTF. The DNA of the CDR3 is TGTGCCAGCAGCCCCGGGATCCGAGGGGCTGGGGCCAACGTCCTGACTTTC.

As for this clone: Sequence at one end of the junction differs from germline and may be a read error. This sequence joins TRBV11-1 and TRBJ2-7, with D uncertain. Germline CDR1 SGHAT, CDR2 FQDESV (reference sequence). This CDR3 is 13 amino acids long. The DNA of the CDR3 is TGTGCCAGCAGCTTCACGGCGGAACAGACCACCTCATTC. Protein sequence: CASSFTAEQTTSF.

The genes are TRBV28 and TRBJ2-4, with 9 nucleotides matching TRBD2. The CDR3 is 20 amino acids. V lost 6 bases and J lost 0; bases outside the gene matches: 18. The V gene's germline CDR1 is MDHEN and CDR2 SYDVKM. DNA for the CDR3: TGTGCCAGCAGCCCCGCATGGGTGGCTAGCGGGGACCTAGCCAAAAACATTCAGTACTTC. Its protein is CASSPAWVASGDLAKNIQYF. The full variable domain, its missing parts supplied by reference TRBV28 and TRBJ2-4, is DVKVTQSSRYLVKRTGEKVFLECVQDMDHENMFWYRQDPGLGLRLIYFSYDVKMKEKGDIPEGYSVSREKKERFSLILESASTNQTSMYLCASSPAWVASGDLAKNIQYFGAGTRLSVL.

The chain employs TRBV29-1 and TRBJ1-2, with D perhaps TRBD1 (5 bases). Germline CDR1 reads SQVTM; CDR2 reads ANQGSEA. V lost 6 bases to trimming and J lost 4 bases, with 12 bases between them. CDR3 length equals 12 residues. The CDR3 DNA follows: TGCAGCGTAGGGGACTTGGTCTATGGCTACACCTTC. It encodes CSVGDLVYGYTF.

V gene TRBV6-6 combines with J gene TRBJ2-1, with TRBD2 matching 7 bases. CDR3 size: 15 residues. Germline CDR1 is MNHNY and CDR2 is SVGAGI (reference sequence). Germline trimming cut 6 bases from V and 9 bases from J; bases unmatched to any gene: 14. The CDR3 bases are TGTGCCAGCAGCCCTAGCGGAGACGTCCGTGGTGAGCAGTTCTTC. Translating it yields CASSPSGDVRGEQFF.

The chain links TRBV30 to TRBJ2-6; D gene uncertain. Trimming pared 2 bases from V and 4 bases from J, leaving 9 bases between. The CDR3 spans 14 residues. Germline CDR1 is GTSNPN and CDR2 is SVGIG (reference sequence). The CDR3 DNA reads TGTGCCTGGAGTTCCCCTTCCGGGGCCAACGTCCTGACTTTC. Protein: CAWSSPSGANVLTF.

This rearrangement joins TRBV9 to TRBJ1-3; D ambiguous. This CDR3 has 15 residues. V dropped 0 bases and J dropped 0 bases, with 7 bases sitting between them. The V gene's germline CDR1 is SGDLS and CDR2 YYNGEE. The CDR3 coding sequence is TGTGCCAGCAGCGTAGCACTGAGCTCTGGAAACACCATATATTTT. Its protein is CASSVALSSGNTIYF.

This clone has a handful of counts. This chain links TRBV7-2 with TRBJ2-7, with D possibly TRBD2 on 5 matching bases. CDR1 and CDR2 from the germline V gene are SGHTA and FQGNSA. Trimming cost V 0 bases and J 6 bases, with 12 bases left between them. This CDR3 contains 14 residues. CDR3 sequence reads: CASSLAGAQVEQYF. For the CDR3, the DNA is TGTGCCAGCAGCTTAGCGGGAGCGCAGGTCGAGCAGTACTTC.

The chain recombines TRBV27 with TRBJ1-1, with D possibly TRBD1 on 5 matching bases. V shed 1 base and J shed 4 bases, with 13 bases lying between them. This CDR3 contains 15 residues. The germline V gene encodes CDR1 MNHEY and CDR2 SMNVEV (reference sequence). CDR3 sequence (DNA): TGTGCCAGCAGTTTATTCCCCAGGGTAGGCACTGAAGCTTTCTTT. It encodes CASSLFPRVGTEAFF.

This chain uses TRBV5-4 with TRBJ2-1, with D possibly matching TRBD2 (5 bases). The length of the CDR3 is 17 residues. Germline V gene lookup returns CDR1 SGHNT and CDR2 YYREEE (reference sequence). Trimming removed 4 bases at V and 0 bases at J, with 17 bases between. DNA for the CDR3: TGTGCCAGCAGCAAACAATCCGGCGGGTTCTCCTACAATGAGCAGTTCTTC. This sequence encodes CASSKQSGGFSYNEQFF.

The chain employs TRBV2 and TRBJ2-7, with D tentatively TRBD2 (5 bases). Trimming removed 8 bases at V and 3 bases at J, with 17 bases between. CDR1 SNHLY and CDR2 FYNNEI come from the germline V gene. The CDR3 length is 14 residues. The CDR3: CASPAWERIYEQYF. The DNA for the CDR3 is TGTGCCAGCCCCGCGTGGGAGAGGATCTACGAGCAGTACTTC.

CDR3 protein: CASSPLSENYGYTF. As DNA, the CDR3 is TGCGCCAGCAGCCCCCTTTCAGAGAACTATGGCTACACCTTC. The rearrangement uses TRBV5-1 and TRBJ1-2; no firm D call. The germline V gene encodes CDR1 SGHRS and CDR2 YFSETQ. The CDR3 runs 14 residues. V shed 4 bases and J shed 2 bases, with 12 bases lying between them. Full variable domain (outside the CDR3, taken from reference TRBV5-1 and TRBJ1-2): KAGVTQTPRYLIKTRGQQVTLSCSPISGHRSVSWYQQTPGQGLQFLFEYFSETQRNKGNFPGRFSGRQFSNSRSEMNVSTLELGDSALYLCASSPLSENYGYTFGSGTRLTVV.

The chain is built from TRBV18 and TRBJ2-6; D uncertain. The germline V gene has CDR1 KGHSH and CDR2 LQKENI. The CDR3 runs 15 residues. V lost 2 bases and J lost 2, with 7 bases in between. CDR3 in amino acids: CASSPGQAGANVLTF. In nucleotides, the CDR3 is TGTGCCAGCTCACCAGGGCAGGCTGGGGCCAACGTCCTGACTTTC. Supplemented by reference TRBV18 and TRBJ2-6, the full variable domain reads NAGVMQNPRHLVRRRGQEARLRCSPMKGHSHVYWYRQLPEEGLKFMVYLQKENIIDESGMPKERFSAEFPKEGPSILRIQQVVRGDSAAYFCASSPGQAGANVLTFGAGSRLTVL.

This chain links TRBV28 with TRBJ1-1; D may be TRBD1 (5 bases). The V end was cut by 5 bases, the J end by 0 bases, with 13 bases between. The CDR3 spans 15 residues. The germline V gene has CDR1 MDHEN and CDR2 SYDVKM. The CDR3 bases are TGTGCCAGCAGTACACCCCAGGGATTGAACACTGAAGCTTTCTTT. Its translation: CASSTPQGLNTEAFF. The full variable domain, completed using reference TRBV28 and TRBJ1-1, is DVKVTQSSRYLVKRTGEKVFLECVQDMDHENMFWYRQDPGLGLRLIYFSYDVKMKEKGDIPEGYSVSREKKERFSLILESASTNQTSMYLCASSTPQGLNTEAFFGQGTRLTVV.

This clone has just a few counts. J is TRBJ1-2 and V is TRBV5-6, with TRBD1 identical over 7 bases. Germline values: CDR1 SGHDT, CDR2 YYEEEE. Losses at the gene ends were 4 bases for V and 7 bases for J; bases not matched to a gene: 10. The CDR3 extends over 14 amino acids. The CDR3 bases are TGTGCCAGCAGCCCGACAGGGCTCCAGTCTGGCTACACCTTC. Amino acids: CASSPTGLQSGYTF. The entire variable domain, with the rest obtained from reference TRBV5-6 and TRBJ1-2, is as follows: DAGVTQSPTHLIKTRGQQVTLRCSPKSGHDTVSWYQQALGQGPQFIFQYYEEEERQRGNFPDRFSGHQFPNYSSELNVNALLLGDSALYLCASSPTGLQSGYTFGSGTRLTVV.

Note on this clone: A much bigger clone sits one base away, suggesting this may be a read error. The genes are TRBV7-2 and TRBJ1-2, with D uncertain. Germline-derived CDR1 and CDR2 are SGHTA and FQGNSA. This CDR3 has 11 residues. The ends were cut back, 5 bases at V and 5 bases at J, with 6 bases in the middle. CDR3: CASSPGYGYTF. CDR3 nucleotide sequence: TGTGCCAGCAGCCCGGGGTATGGCTACACCTTC.

V and J are TRBV2 and TRBJ2-3; no clear D gene. Germline V lookup: CDR1 SNHLY, CDR2 FYNNEI. The CDR3 spans 16 residues. Trimming stripped 6 bases from V and 3 bases from J, with 19 bases between. The CDR3 DNA is TGTGCCAGCAGGAACAGAAGCCGAACGAGTACAGATACGCAGTATTTT. Residues: CASRNRSRTSTDTQYF.

The chain uses TRBV19 and TRBJ2-1; 9 nucleotides align to TRBD1. The germline gives CDR1 LNHDA, CDR2 SQIVND (reference sequence). This CDR3 is built from 14 residues. Trimming removed 5 bases from V and 7 bases from J; junction bases left unmatched: 6. CDR3 residues: CASSVDRGRNEQFF. The DNA for the CDR3 is TGTGCCAGTAGTGTGGACAGGGGCCGGAATGAGCAGTTCTTC.

The V call is TRBV9, the J call TRBJ2-2; the D gene is possibly TRBD2 (6 bases). Trimming removed 2 bases at V and 3 bases at J, with 8 bases between. This CDR3 comprises 14 residues. Germline assignment: CDR1 SGDLS and CDR2 YYNGEE. The CDR3 protein is CASSVTRHTGELFF. CDR3 sequence (DNA): TGTGCCAGCAGCGTGACTAGACACACCGGGGAGCTGTTTTTT.

This chain uses TRBV9 with TRBJ1-3; D is unresolved. The V gene lost 0 bases and the J gene lost 0 bases, with 7 bases spanning the gap. CDR1 and CDR2 from the germline V gene are SGDLS and YYNGEE. The CDR3 runs 15 residues. CDR3 DNA: TGTGCCAGCAGCGTAGAGCCAACCTCTGGAAACACCATATATTTT. Its protein product is CASSVEPTSGNTIYF.